The clone carrying this T cell receptor (beta chain) occurred a few times. The data belong to a study of human T cells and chemical hapten exposure. Study summary: Weekly administration of diphenylcyclopropenone to the scalp of patients continued throughout the approximately 23-week study.

Single cDNA molecules in the library carried unique molecular identifiers attached during preparation. TCRdb fed the RACE reads into MiXCR, producing one record per CDR3 protein. The table has a few hundred thousand distinct CDR3 sequences, 4.5% to 7% seen once. V lost 6 bases to trimming and J lost 0 bases; unmatched junction nucleotides: 9. This CDR3 spans 17 amino acids. From germline, CDR1 is MNHEY and CDR2 SMNVEV (reference sequence). Sample time point: pre-sensitization, week 0. Described treatment: therapeutic diphenylcyclopropenone sensitization with weekly scalp DPC. Blood collection happened ahead of applying each patch test. Donors were 18 to 70-year-old alopecia patients suitable for DPC.

The sample consisted of whole blood, taken in connection with sensitization to the hapten diphenylcyclopropenone (DPC). V gene TRBV27 combines with J gene TRBJ2-5, with 11 bases identical to TRBD1. The source of this sequence is a woman under 30 with alopecia areata. Some clones in this sample may be carry-over from other donors' samples. CDR3 nucleotides: TGTGCCAGCAGCGGGGGACAGGGGGTTTCTTACCAAGAGACCCAGTACTTC. It translates to CASSGGQGVSYQETQYF.